This TCR beta chain originates from a study of cytomegalovirus exposure and HLA in healthy donors (TCRdb year 2017). A note on the overall study: In an earlier analysis of under 750 of the donors, around 290 Gb of sequence data and 90 million to 130 million unique TCR beta sequences from approximately 180 million T cells were reported. Among the roughly 400 genotyped donors, around 81% belonged to the genetic ancestry cluster associated with self-reported Caucasian donors. In addition to the first cohort of 666 subjects, a separate validation cohort of 120 different subjects was used. Donor age, sex, ethnicity and CMV serostatus were compiled alongside the repertoire data. Every discovery cohort repertoire had been produced on one sequencing platform. HLA typing covered class I and class II loci at four-digit resolution. About 300 gigabases of sequencing data and tens of millions of unique TCR sequences were included in an early release covering under 650 HLA-typed donors. A later genetic analysis took genome-wide SNP genotypes for about 55% of the 666 donors and used that subset as a discovery cohort. High-throughput TCR immunosequencing, statistical association of individual TCRs with disease status, and machine learning were combined to predict cytomegalovirus infection status. In an earlier analysis of roughly 540 of the donors, high-throughput TCR beta sequencing was used to judge whether each TCR beta V gene segment behaved as functional or pseudogenic. The later analysis used no new phenotypic data to find candidate immune exposures, relying instead on TCR beta sequences and their occurrence across donors. The study aimed to test whether signatures of past pathogen exposure could be identified by cataloging public T cell receptors. On average, around 240,000 unique TCR beta nucleotide sequences were sequenced per donor among about 400 genotyped donors of the cohort, with roughly 20% of those sequences being non-productive. Typing coverage differed by locus: A, B, C, DRB1 and DQB1 were typed in about 629-640 donors, DQA1 in about 510, DPA1 in around 610, and DPB1 in just under 490. Five DR-DQ haplotypes were treated as single units for association and clustering because of strong linkage in the cohort. To study patterns of TCR occurrence, a later analysis re-analyzed previously published TCR beta repertoires from 700 or so donors and added high-resolution HLA genotyping. The study profiled the T cell repertoires of 500 to 800 subjects by immunosequencing and related them to cytomegalovirus serostatus.

In total, roughly 670 healthy bone marrow donors made up the cohort. Cohort members were all nominally healthy when sampled, although unrecorded immune exposures were likely present. The donor was CMV seropositive and belonged to the group of 250 to 350 seropositive cohort members. A peripheral blood sample was collected from each donor, and TCR beta sequencing was performed on peripheral blood mononuclear cells. The Qiagen DNeasy Blood Extraction Kit was used to extract genomic DNA from the blood cell samples. Overall results and qualifications from the work: A further reported finding was that TCR beta sequences accurately predicted the HLA-A and HLA-B alleles for most subjects in the first cohort. For the cohort, immune exposure information was limited to CMV serostatus. A group of highly shared sequence variants was considered likely to be a technical artifact of the sequencing pipeline. In a later analysis, some 18,000 TCR beta sequences were associated with specific HLA alleles at a false discovery rate of 0.05. Roughly uniform sequencing depth across donors was assumed in presence/absence analyses, although this assumption may not hold. A later analysis found that TCR association rates varied across HLA loci, with DRB1 alleles showing the most associated TCRs and HLA-C alleles the fewest. A few of the identified cytomegalovirus-associated TCR beta chains were confirmed in vitro to be specific for cytomegalovirus antigens. A total of fewer than 200 TCR beta chains were listed by the study as associated with cytomegalovirus. Assigning TCR associations to individual alleles was difficult when HLA alleles, especially DR and DQ, strongly co-occurred. Correlated functional status among segregating V segments might reflect linkage disequilibrium, but an unknown experimental factor could not be ruled out. Because HLA typing was unavailable for some donors at each locus, only the typed subset was used in association tests. V-gene and J-gene trimming of TCR beta chains was associated with a missense DCLRE1C variant in a later genetic analysis, and the association was replicated in an independent cohort. Only TCR beta chains were sequenced in this cohort, and the absence of alpha or paired-chain data limited detectable features. Some IMGT-functional V segments, including TRBV6-2 and TRBV6-3, could not be told apart with the 87-base-pair reads, so those segments were excluded. The authors suggested that the approach could potentially be extended to other disease states and immunological phenotypes. Broadly in line with IMGT annotations, most TCR beta V segments showed up in productive rearrangements about 90% or about 30% of the time in an earlier analysis of approximately 640 of the donors. According to a later analysis, most CMV-associated TCR beta chains appeared to be HLA-restricted, and the HLA associations seemed to be driven largely by CMV exposure. In both the original and validation cohorts, the classifier was reported to diagnose cytomegalovirus status with high specificity and sensitivity. A later analysis reported that several top co-occurrence clusters appeared linked to parvovirus B19, influenza, CMV and Epstein-Barr virus. The earlier analysis of some 540 of the donors excluded roughly 16 rarely observed V segments, including chromosome 9 orphons, because counts were too low. Compared with equally common non-associated chains, HLA-associated TCR beta chains in a later analysis were more clonally expanded and had lower generation probabilities. Most TCR sequences were observed very rarely across donors, whereas some public TCRs were present in many individuals. A later genetic analysis reported fewer N-insertions in productive TCRs among donors in an Asian-associated ancestry cluster than the approximately 670-donor mean.

The library was produced with the immunoSEQ multiplex PCR assay. A mixture of 60 forward primers for TCR Vbeta segments and 13 reverse primers for TCR Jbeta segments was used in the multiplex PCR. A multiplex PCR assay on genomic DNA amplified the CDR3 region of rearranged TCR beta genes. The Illumina HiSeq System was used to sequence the amplified TCR beta libraries as 87-base-pair reads. The authors' pipeline ran thus. Across the 666 repertoires, a later analysis counted 80 million or so unique TCR beta chains, around 11 million of which were shared by at least two donors. To remove PCR and sequencing errors, raw reads were error-corrected and collapsed into unique sequences using a nearest-neighbor algorithm that merged closely related sequences. To assign V, D and J gene segments, CDR3 sequences were aligned to IMGT reference sequences. For a sequence to be retained, a match of at least six nucleotides was required to both a V gene segment and a J gene segment. Rearrangements were classified as productive when the CDR3 lacked stop codons and remained in frame with V and J, and all other rearrangements were classified as non-productive. CDR3 was defined by IMGT convention, running from the second conserved V-encoded cysteine to the conserved J-encoded phenylalanine. Sequences without an unambiguous match to a single V gene segment were excluded from the earlier analysis of a few hundred of the donors. An earlier analysis of fewer than 750 of the donors classified V segments as functional when productive rearrangements were above 56.7% and as segregating when the standard deviation between donors was above 5%. To diagnose cytomegalovirus status from the catalog of TCR beta chain sequences, a statistical classification framework was built. A later analysis assigned V and J genes by comparing TCR nucleotide sequences with IMGT/GENE-DB human TR gene sequences. Using the TCRdist pipeline, a later analysis assigned CDR3 sequences along with most-parsimonious VDJ recombination scenarios. In a later analysis, every TCR beta chain was defined by the combination of its CDR3 amino acid sequence and its V-gene family, and reads without a unique V-gene family were dropped. In a later analysis, approximately 640 highly shared, low-generation-probability nucleotide sequences were removed to address suspected cross-contamination and a sequencing artifact. For each public chain, a later analysis derived a clonal expansion index from normalized ranks of inferred template counts within each repertoire. A later analysis computed generation probabilities with a VDJ recombination model fitted to out-of-frame rearrangements, and checked the results against IGoR. A later analysis scored TCR-TCR, TCR-HLA and TCR-CMV co-occurrence with hypergeometric tests, applying a repertoire-size bias correction to TCR pairs. False discovery rates were estimated in a later analysis by permuting HLA or CMV assignments 20 times. In a later analysis, co-occurring TCRs were grouped using DBSCAN, and TCRdist sequence similarity was added for clustering within HLA-allele-positive subsets. Repertoires with fewer than 30,000 or more than 120,000 public chains, plus five repertoires with anomalous nucleotide sharing, were excluded from co-occurrence clustering. In TCRdb, the immuneACCESS table is reduced to in-frame sequences with V and J assigned. These tables do not hold every clone; where another copy was compared, an unresolved V gene accounts for under half, and the others remain unexplained. Clone size and the V and J calls come from that table; the DNA yielded D and trimming. Counted in this sample were 130,000 to 150,000 clones; almost 80% of them appeared once. Around 7.1% of the sample goes to the ten largest clones.

Concerning this clone: No antigen is known for it. Base quality data are lacking; no much larger clone is found one base away.

Counted from cysteine to phenylalanine, this CDR3 has 18 amino acids. Of all the DNA, just the CDR3 is kept, 54 bases in frame from base 1. CDR1 and CDR2 (SGDLS, YYNGEE) derive from the germline V gene. Trimming accounts for 2 bases at V and 0 bases at J, while the number of junction bases matched to no gene is 6. This sequence uses TRBV9 and TRBJ2-3, with 13 middle bases fitting TRBD2. The receptor's source is a middle-aged woman in good health and CMV-seropositive. The material sequenced was PBMCs. The CDR3 is CASSVGLAGVGSTDTQYF. DNA sequence: TGTGCCAGCAGCGTTGGACTAGCGGGGGTCGGGAGCACAGATACGCAGTATTTT. Reference TRBV9 and TRBJ2-3 genes cover what lies past the CDR3, so the full variable domain is DSGVTQTPKHLITATGQRVTLRCSPRSGDLSVYWYQQSLDQGLQFLIQYYNGEERAKGNILERFSAQQFPDLHSELNLSSLELGDSALYFCASSVGLAGVGSTDTQYFGPGTRLTVL.